This is a list of T cell receptor beta chains from one sample in a study of OX40 agonist ivuxolimab in advanced cancers. TCRdb's copy holds only in-frame clones and misses some; the assay was immunoSEQ multiplex PCR. The repertoire has approximately 30,000 clones, about nine tenths of them found once; the top ten carry roughly 24%. This sample comprised CD4+ or CD8+ T cells sorted from blood, obtained in a trial of the OX40 agonist ivuxolimab. The receptors were sampled from an adult with an advanced solid tumor such as melanoma, head and neck, liver or kidney cancer. The CDR3 runs from the conserved cysteine through the conserved F or W. The order of the fields is V gene, D gene, clone size, J gene, CDR3 protein, CDR3 DNA. A D gene is named only where the DNA matches it firmly. Clone size is given for some rows only: seen once, a few or many times, or a class if the clone is expanded.

TRBV11-2	TRBD2	once	TRBJ2-7	CASSPSGAYEQYF	TGTGCCAGCAGCCCTAGCGGAGCCTACGAGCAGTACTTC
TRBV15	NA	once	TRBJ2-7	CATSRVASDYEQYF	TGTGCCACCAGCAGAGTGGCTAGCGACTACGAGCAGTACTTC
TRBV30	NA	NA	TRBJ2-1	CAWRARGWNEQFF	TGTGCCTGGAGAGCTAGAGGGTGGAATGAGCAGTTCTTC
TRBV2	NA	NA	TRBJ1-5	CASSEFESEGNQPQHF	TGTGCCAGCAGTGAATTCGAGTCTGAGGGCAATCAGCCCCAGCATTTT
TRBV30	NA	NA	TRBJ1-1	CAWSWGSVEAFF	TGTGCCTGGAGCTGGGGGTCGGTTGAAGCTTTCTTT
TRBV4-1	TRBD1	once	TRBJ1-5	CASSQDGRTGDNQPQHF	TGCGCCAGCAGCCAAGACGGTAGGACAGGCGATAATCAGCCCCAGCATTTT
TRBV7-2	NA	NA	TRBJ2-5	CASSLQNQETQYF	TGTGCCAGCAGCTTACAGAATCAAGAGACCCAGTACTTC
TRBV11-2	NA	NA	TRBJ2-7	CASSFWQAEGYEQYF	TGTGCCAGCAGCTTTTGGCAGGCAGAGGGCTACGAGCAGTACTTC
TRBV15	NA	NA	TRBJ1-4	CATSRLPGTENEKLFF	TGTGCCACCAGCAGGCTACCTGGGACTGAGAATGAAAAACTGTTTTTT
TRBV7-6	TRBD1	NA	TRBJ2-3	CASSNPRDRGRTGTDTQYF	TGTGCCAGCAGCAACCCCCGGGACAGGGGGCGAACTGGCACAGATACGCAGTATTTT
TRBV25-1	TRBD2	NA	TRBJ2-5	CASSDSRLAEETQYF	TGTGCCAGCAGTGACTCCCGACTAGCAGAAGAGACCCAGTACTTC
TRBV5-1	TRBD2	NA	TRBJ2-7	CASSLVGGRSSYEQYF	TGCGCCAGCAGCTTGGTTGGCGGGAGGAGCTCCTACGAGCAGTACTTC
TRBV2	TRBD2	NA	TRBJ2-3	CASRGTSGSTDTQYF	TGTGCCAGCAGGGGGACTAGCGGGAGCACAGATACGCAGTATTTT
TRBV7-2	TRBD2	NA	TRBJ2-7	CASSLGRASGDGQYF	TGTGCCAGCAGCTTGGGGAGGGCTAGCGGGGATGGGCAGTACTTC
TRBV6-1	TRBD2	NA	TRBJ2-7	CASSEFSSGKVYEQYF	TGTGCCAGCAGTGAATTCTCTAGCGGGAAGGTTTACGAGCAGTACTTC
TRBV7-9	NA	NA	TRBJ2-2	CASSYVGDGFTGELFF	TGTGCCAGCAGCTACGTTGGGGACGGATTCACCGGGGAGCTGTTTTTT
TRBV6-5	TRBD1	once	TRBJ1-1	CASSYGQGQTEAFF	TGTGCCAGCAGTTACGGACAGGGACAGACTGAAGCTTTCTTT
TRBV11-2	TRBD2	NA	TRBJ2-7	CASSLVLAETYEQYF	TGTGCCAGCAGCTTAGTCCTAGCGGAGACCTACGAGCAGTACTTC
TRBV28	TRBD2	NA	TRBJ2-5	CASTPTSGSRVGETQYF	TGTGCCAGCACTCCGACTAGCGGGAGTAGGGTAGGAGAGACCCAGTACTTC
TRBV2	TRBD1	NA	TRBJ1-1	CASTPTGTNTEAFF	TGTGCCAGCACCCCGACAGGGACGAACACTGAAGCTTTCTTT
TRBV11-2	NA	once	TRBJ2-5	CASSLFRGETQYF	TGTGCCAGCAGCTTATTTCGGGGAGAGACCCAGTACTTC
TRBV9	NA	NA	TRBJ1-1	CASSAGAGVTEAFF	TGTGCCAGCAGCGCCGGGGCAGGGGTCACTGAAGCTTTCTTT
TRBV5-1	TRBD1	NA	TRBJ2-7	CASSLTNRGHEQYF	TGCGCCAGCAGCTTAACTAACAGGGGCCACGAGCAGTACTTC
TRBV10-3	TRBD2	few	TRBJ2-1	CAISELGLAGGVLYNEQFF	TGTGCCATCAGTGAGTTGGGACTAGCGGGAGGGGTTCTGTACAATGAGCAGTTCTTC
TRBV10-2	NA	NA	TRBJ2-7	CASSEWSAFYEQYF	TGCGCCAGCAGTGAGTGGAGTGCTTTCTACGAGCAGTACTTC
TRBV4-1	TRBD1	NA	TRBJ2-7	CASSQDPGQGIYEQYF	TGCGCCAGCAGCCAAGACCCGGGACAGGGGATCTACGAGCAGTACTTC
TRBV30	TRBD1	once	TRBJ1-5	CAWSVQGFQPQHF	TGTGCCTGGAGTGTACAGGGGTTCCAGCCCCAGCATTTT
TRBV5-6	NA	NA	TRBJ2-1	CASSWTRNEQFF	TGTGCCAGCAGCTGGACTCGCAATGAGCAGTTCTTC
TRBV7-2	TRBD2	once	TRBJ2-3	CASSSLAGGPVAQYF	TGTGCCAGCAGCAGCTTGGCGGGAGGGCCGGTGGCGCAGTATTTT
TRBV9	TRBD2	NA	TRBJ2-1	CASSVLGLAGDNEQFF	TGTGCCAGCAGCGTACTGGGACTAGCGGGGGACAATGAGCAGTTCTTC
TRBV7-9	NA	NA	TRBJ2-2	CASRTLAGELFF	TGTGCCAGCAGAACTTTGGCCGGGGAGCTGTTTTTT
TRBV5-5	NA	NA	TRBJ1-2	CASSLDKGSPPRGYTF	TGTGCCAGCAGCTTGGATAAGGGATCCCCTCCACGGGGCTACACCTTC
TRBV11-3	NA	NA	TRBJ2-3	CVSSSLALDTQYF	TGTGTCAGCAGCTCCCTAGCGCTAGATACGCAGTATTTT
TRBV11-2	TRBD2	NA	TRBJ2-1	CASSLVGGRASNEQFF	TGTGCCAGCAGCTTAGTCGGCGGGAGGGCTTCAAATGAGCAGTTCTTC
TRBV5-1	TRBD1	NA	TRBJ2-7	CASSLAGTGSSYEQYF	TGCGCCAGCAGCTTGGCGGGGACAGGGAGCTCCTACGAGCAGTACTTC
TRBV4-3	NA	NA	TRBJ2-3	CASSQESDGRADTQYF	TGCGCCAGCAGCCAAGAATCCGACGGACGGGCAGATACGCAGTATTTT
TRBV14	NA	few	TRBJ1-2	CASSQDVGYYGYTF	TGTGCCAGCAGCCAAGATGTAGGGTACTATGGCTACACCTTC
TRBV2	TRBD1	NA	TRBJ2-3	CASCSGQGVDTQYF	TGTGCCAGCTGCTCGGGACAGGGGGTAGATACGCAGTATTTT
TRBV10-1	NA	NA	TRBJ2-7	CASSPAASEQYF	TGCGCCAGCAGTCCAGCCGCGAGCGAGCAGTACTTC
TRBV6-5	NA	NA	TRBJ2-1	CASSYSRRLNEQFF	TGTGCCAGCAGTTACTCTCGCCGGCTCAATGAGCAGTTCTTC
TRBV10-2	NA	NA	TRBJ1-5	CASSVGTPNQPQHF	TGCGCCAGCAGCGTCGGGACACCTAATCAGCCCCAGCATTTT
TRBV4-1	NA	NA	TRBJ2-1	CASSQDQVVLEQFF	TGCGCCAGCAGCCAAGACCAGGTAGTTTTGGAGCAGTTCTTC
TRBV5-5	NA	NA	TRBJ2-3	CASSLVAFTDTQYF	TGTGCCAGCAGCTTGGTGGCCTTCACAGATACGCAGTATTTT
TRBV11-2	NA	NA	TRBJ2-7	CASSLGLGDEQYF	TGTGCCAGCAGCTTGGGCCTCGGGGACGAGCAGTACTTC
TRBV11-2	NA	once	TRBJ2-5	CASSPIQHRAQETQYF	TGTGCCAGCAGCCCGATCCAGCATAGGGCACAAGAGACCCAGTACTTC
TRBV4-2	TRBD1	NA	TRBJ1-1	CASSQVGRGQLNTEAFF	TGTGCCAGCAGCCAAGTTGGGCGGGGACAGCTGAACACTGAAGCTTTCTTT
TRBV29-1	TRBD1	NA	TRBJ2-1	CSVDGRQGDYYNEQFF	TGCAGCGTTGATGGGCGACAGGGCGACTACTACAATGAGCAGTTCTTC
TRBV15	TRBD1	NA	TRBJ1-2	CATSDGTGSYGYTF	TGTGCCACCAGCGATGGGACAGGGAGCTATGGCTACACCTTC
TRBV30	NA	NA	TRBJ1-4	CAWSVNSIRNEKLFF	TGTGCCTGGAGTGTTAACAGCATTCGTAATGAAAAACTGTTTTTT
TRBV5-1	NA	few	TRBJ2-3	CASRYTSYGTDTQYF	TGCGCCAGCAGGTATACTAGCTATGGCACAGATACGCAGTATTTT
TRBV27	NA	NA	TRBJ2-7	CASSTYRVSYEQYF	TGTGCCAGCAGTACCTACAGGGTTTCCTACGAGCAGTACTTC